Each of the 8 T cell receptor beta chains below was sequenced from the same sample in a study of ipilimumab plus nivolumab after autologous stem cell transplantation. Sequenced by immunoSEQ multiplex PCR; TCRdb stores in-frame clones only, minus some. The sample records approximately 40,000 clones, about 91% being singletons. The sequenced sample was PBMCs, obtained in a trial of ipilimumab plus nivolumab as post-transplant consolidation. These receptors were collected from a male donor with multiple myeloma.

The V and J genes are TRBV7-9 and TRBJ2-5, with D possibly matching TRBD1 (5 bases). Trimming stripped 2 bases from V and 1 base from J, with 8 bases between. CDR3 length equals 14 residues. Germline values: CDR1 SEHNR, CDR2 FQNEAQ (reference sequence). CDR3: CASSLLQAQETQYF. In DNA form, the CDR3 reads TGTGCCAGCAGCTTATTACAGGCCCAAGAGACCCAGTACTTC. The full variable domain, in which reference TRBV7-9 and TRBJ2-5 provide the parts outside the CDR3, is DTGVSQNPRHKITKRGQNVTFRCDPISEHNRLYWYRQTLGQGPEFLTYFQNEAQLEKSRLLSDRFSAERPKGSFSTLEIQRTEQGDSAMYLCASSLLQAQETQYFGPGTRLLVL.

The rearrangement joins TRBV30 to TRBJ1-4; 7 bases are a match to TRBD1. CDR3 length: 14 amino acids. Germline trimming cut 3 bases from V and 3 bases from J; bases unmatched to any gene: 4. The germline gives CDR1 GTSNPN, CDR2 SVGIG (reference sequence). CDR3 residues: CAWSPGQSNEKLFF. CDR3 DNA: TGTGCCTGGAGCCCGGGACAGTCTAATGAAAAACTGTTTTTT.

The V and J genes are TRBV19 and TRBJ2-2; 8 bases are shared with TRBD1. CDR1 and CDR2 (germline): LNHDA, SQIVND (reference sequence). CDR3 length equals 15 residues. The trim removed 6 bases at V and 5 bases at J, leaving 8 bases unmatched. CDR3: CASSHGQGGTGELFF. The CDR3 coding sequence is TGTGCCAGTAGCCACGGACAGGGCGGTACCGGGGAGCTGTTTTTT. The complete variable domain, with remaining parts taken from reference TRBV19 and TRBJ2-2, reads DGGITQSPKYLFRKEGQNVTLSCEQNLNHDAMYWYRQDPGQGLRLIYYSQIVNDFQKGDIAEGYSVSREKKESFPLTVTSAQKNPTAFYLCASSHGQGGTGELFFGEGSRLTVL.

CDR3 residues: CASSFLAGRYTDTQYF. In DNA, the CDR3 is TGCGCCAGCAGCTTCCTAGCGGGGCGGTACACAGATACGCAGTATTTT. J is TRBJ2-3 and V is TRBV5-1, with TRBD2 matching 9 bases. Germline CDR1 SGHRS, CDR2 YFSETQ. The CDR3 length is 16 residues. The V and J ends lost 2 bases and 2 bases, in that order; junction bases with no gene match: 6.

The chain has TRBV7-2 and TRBJ1-3; D gene unclear. V was shortened by 6 bases and J by 4 bases, with 7 bases between the two germline ends. Per the germline V gene, CDR1 is SGHTA and CDR2 is FQGNSA. This CDR3 is built from 12 residues. CDR3 region: CASRGEGNTIYF. The CDR3 DNA is TGTGCCAGCAGGGGCGAAGGAAACACCATATATTTT.

The chain couples TRBV2 to TRBJ2-5, with D perhaps TRBD1 or TRBD2 (5 bases each). CDR3 length equals 14 residues. Germline CDR1 reads SNHLY; CDR2 reads FYNNEI. Trimming removed 4 bases from V and 2 bases from J, with 11 bases in between. For the CDR3, the DNA is TGTGCCAGCAGTGTAACTAGGGGTCAAGAGACCCAGTACTTC. It codes for CASSVTRGQETQYF.

This chain uses TRBV28 with TRBJ2-1, with D hard to call. The germline V gene encodes CDR1 MDHEN and CDR2 SYDVKM. V was shortened by 3 bases and J by 1 base, with 10 bases between the two germline ends. There are 15 residues in the CDR3. The CDR3 spells CASSFDDRSYNEQFF. The CDR3 nucleotides are TGTGCCAGCAGTTTCGATGACCGTTCCTACAATGAGCAGTTCTTC.

The chain combines TRBV6-5 with TRBJ2-7; tentatively, D is TRBD2 (6 bases). Trimming took off 6 bases at V and 4 bases at J, with 16 bases between the two ends. This CDR3 is 14 amino acids long. Germline CDR1 MNHEY, CDR2 SVGAGI. CDR3 protein: CASSRTVAAYEQYF. CDR3 DNA sequence: TGTGCCAGCAGCCGAACAGTAGCGGCATACGAGCAGTACTTC.